This T cell receptor (beta chain) appears in the sequencing data of a study of blood T cell repertoires in COVID-19. Per germline, CDR1 LGHNA and CDR2 YSLEER. With V trimmed by 1 base and J by 6 bases, 8 bases remained unmatched. The CDR3 is 16 amino acids. Original processing methods: Counts of nucleated cells, estimated from reference gene primer amplification, were obtained. The table came from immunoSEQ multiplex PCR; TCRdb's copy has only in-frame clones and leaves some out. The V and J calls and clone size were taken over from that table, and D and trimming were inferred from the DNA. The sample holds 120,000 to 150,000 clones, around 86% seen once.

The clonotype was recovered from a human donor in a cohort sampled during active COVID-19. The chain uses TRBV4-3 and TRBJ2-7; 11 nucleotides agree with TRBD1. The sequencing input was peripheral blood. The CDR3 loop is CASSQGPGTGGLEQYF. In DNA, the CDR3 is TGCGCCAGCAGCCAAGGGCCCGGGACAGGGGGTCTCGAGCAGTACTTC.